These 23 T cell receptor beta chains were sequenced from one sample in a study of OX40 agonist ivuxolimab in advanced cancers. TCRdb's copy holds only in-frame clones and misses some; the assay was immunoSEQ multiplex PCR. Of around 83,000 clones listed, approximately 84% were seen once; the top ten hold less than 9.5%. This specimen consisted of CD4+ or CD8+ T cells sorted from blood, obtained in a trial of the OX40 agonist ivuxolimab. Receptors originate from an adult with an advanced solid tumor such as melanoma, head and neck, liver or kidney cancer.

This clone was recorded once. The chain carries TRBV7-2 and TRBJ2-1; 7 bases line up with TRBD1. The CDR3 has 14 amino acids. Unmatched junction bases numbered 8, after V lost 5 bases and J lost 7 bases. The V gene's germline CDR1 is SGHTA and CDR2 FQGNSA. The CDR3 region has the DNA TGTGCCAGCAGCGACACGGACAGGAGGAATGAGCAGTTCTTC. Protein product: CASSDTDRRNEQFF.

The chain couples TRBV29-1 to TRBJ1-1; 7 bases match TRBD1. CDR1 and CDR2 (germline): SQVTM, ANQGSEA. The trim removed 4 bases at V and 1 base at J, leaving 6 bases unmatched. The CDR3 loop spans 14 amino acids. DNA for the CDR3: TGCAGCGTTGTTCGACAGGGCGGGAACACTGAAGCTTTCTTT. Its protein is CSVVRQGGNTEAFF.

Ten or more counts support this clone. This chain joins TRBV7-9 and TRBJ2-7, with D possibly TRBD1 on 5 matching bases. The CDR3 consists of 13 residues. From germline, CDR1 is SEHNR and CDR2 FQNEAQ (reference sequence). V gave up 5 bases and J gave up 5 bases, with 13 bases separating them. The DNA for the CDR3 is TGTGCCAGCAGCCCTCCCCTAGGGGACGAGCAGTACTTC. Its translation is CASSPPLGDEQYF.

The chain employs TRBV6-6 and TRBJ1-2, with 10 bases that match TRBD1. This CDR3 region has 14 residues. Losses at the gene ends were 2 bases for V and 5 bases for J; bases not matched to a gene: 2. Per germline, CDR1 MNHNY and CDR2 SVGAGI (reference sequence). The CDR3: CASSYVGQGYGYTF. The CDR3 DNA is TGTGCCAGCAGTTACGTGGGACAGGGGTATGGCTACACCTTC.

V usage is TRBV18 and J usage is TRBJ1-3, with 7 bases identical to TRBD1. CDR1 KGHSH and CDR2 LQKENI come from the germline V gene. This CDR3 contains 16 residues. V shed 4 bases and J 0 bases; nucleotides not matched to a gene: 6. The DNA for the CDR3 is TGTGCCAGCTCACTTGGACAGGCAGACTCTGGAAACACCATATATTTT. This gives the protein CASSLGQADSGNTIYF.

This sequence joins TRBV7-3 and TRBJ1-1; 7 bases align to TRBD1. V lost 5 bases to trimming and J lost 4 bases; unmatched junction nucleotides: 7. CDR3 length: 14 amino acids. Germline lookup yields CDR1 SGHTA and CDR2 FQGTGA. The CDR3 region is CASSRTGLGTEAFF. The CDR3 DNA reads TGTGCCAGCAGCCGGACAGGCCTCGGCACTGAAGCTTTCTTT.

The chain links TRBV11-2 to TRBJ2-7; D is unresolved. The length of the CDR3 is 15 residues. Trimming stripped 1 base from V and 2 bases from J, with 12 bases between. From germline, CDR1 is SGHAT and CDR2 FQNNGV. The CDR3 sequence is CASSLGSSSTYEQYF. The CDR3 DNA reads as TGTGCCAGCAGCTTAGGCTCGAGCAGCACCTACGAGCAGTACTTC.

The rearrangement links TRBV4-2 to TRBJ1-2; TRBD1 is a possible D gene (6 bases). V lost 0 bases, J lost 1 base, and 12 bases lay in between. The germline CDR1 and CDR2 sequences are LGHNA and YNFKEQ. This CDR3 is 16 amino acids long. CDR3 sequence: CASSQDRAGDNYGYTF. In DNA, the CDR3 is TGTGCCAGCAGCCAAGATAGGGCAGGGGATAACTATGGCTACACCTTC.

The V call is TRBV11-2, the J call TRBJ2-7, with a possible D match to TRBD1 (6 bases). The V gene's germline CDR1 is SGHAT and CDR2 FQNNGV. The CDR3 extends over 11 amino acids. V dropped 4 bases and J dropped 11 bases, with 12 bases sitting between them. CDR3 region: CASSSYRDKYF. The DNA for the CDR3 is TGTGCCAGCAGCTCCTACAGGGATAAGTACTTC.

This chain joins TRBV6-1 and TRBJ2-7, with TRBD2 identical over 10 bases. Trimming at V came to 5 bases and at J to 3 bases, leaving 4 bases not matched to a gene. Germline CDR1 reads MNHNS; CDR2 reads SASEGT. The CDR3 spans 14 residues. CDR3 coding DNA: TGTGCCAGCAGTTTTTCTAGCGGGGGCTACGAGCAGTACTTC. Residues: CASSFSSGGYEQYF.

The rearrangement joins TRBV6-1 to TRBJ2-6, with D perhaps matching TRBD1 (6 bases). The germline V and J ends were trimmed by 0 bases and 12 bases, with 18 bases remaining between them. Per the germline V gene, CDR1 is MNHNS and CDR2 is SASEGT. This CDR3 has 16 amino acids. CDR3 DNA sequence: TGTGCCAGCAGTGAAGCGGCGGACAGTCTCTTACCCGTCCTGACTTTC. It translates to CASSEAADSLLPVLTF.

This clone appeared a single time. CDR3 sequence reads: CASSLRTGGSSNQPQHF. CDR3 nucleotide sequence: TGTGCCAGTAGTCTCCGGACAGGGGGGTCTAGCAATCAGCCCCAGCATTTT. The chain employs TRBV19 and TRBJ1-5, with 10 bases lining up with TRBD1. The CDR3 extends over 17 amino acids. CDR1 LNHDA and CDR2 SQIVND come from the germline V gene (reference sequence). Trimming took 5 bases from V and 0 from J; bases not matched to a gene: 7.

V usage is TRBV5-1 and J usage is TRBJ1-1; D gene ambiguous. The germline CDR1 and CDR2 sequences are SGHRS and YFSETQ. This CDR3 region has 13 residues. Trimming removed 0 bases at V and 3 bases at J, with 6 bases between. The CDR3 region has the DNA TGCGCCAGCAGCTTGGGGCGGGACACTGAAGCTTTCTTT. Its translation: CASSLGRDTEAFF.

This clone was counted once. The chain uses TRBV6-1 and TRBJ1-4, with 7 bases matching TRBD1. The V segment lost 10 bases and the J segment 4 bases; nucleotides outside the gene matches: 9. The CDR3 is 14 amino acids. Germline assignment: CDR1 MNHNS and CDR2 SASEGT. DNA for the CDR3: TGTGCCACACGGGACAGCGGATTTAATGAAAAACTGTTTTTT. Its protein product is CATRDSGFNEKLFF.

The V call is TRBV27, the J call TRBJ2-7; D possibly matches TRBD1 or TRBD2 (5 bases each). CDR1 is MNHEY, CDR2 SMNVEV, per germline (reference sequence). V lost 8 bases to trimming and J lost 5 bases, with 16 bases between them. This CDR3 comprises 13 residues. The CDR3 spells CASLSPRGHEQYF. DNA for the CDR3: TGTGCCAGCCTCTCCCCGAGGGGCCACGAGCAGTACTTC.

This chain uses TRBV4-2 with TRBJ1-1; D gene uncertain. Germline CDR1 LGHNA, CDR2 YNFKEQ. This CDR3 comprises 15 residues. V lost 3 bases, J lost 8 bases, and 19 bases lay in between. This CDR3 is CASSQSLDGAREAFF. The CDR3 DNA reads TGTGCCAGCAGCCAGAGCCTAGACGGAGCACGAGAAGCTTTCTTT.

The chain couples TRBV7-2 to TRBJ2-7; unclear D gene. The CDR3 has 14 amino acids. Trimming removed 7 bases from V and 0 bases from J, with 13 bases in between. Germline assignment: CDR1 SGHTA and CDR2 FQGNSA. The CDR3 is CASTPLGSSYEQYF. The CDR3 nucleotides read TGTGCCAGCACCCCCTTGGGTTCCTCCTACGAGCAGTACTTC.

The chain uses TRBV6-1 and TRBJ1-4, with 11 bases matching TRBD1. There are 15 residues in the CDR3. The V and J ends lost 6 bases and 4 bases, in that order; junction bases with no gene match: 4. CDR1 and CDR2 (germline): MNHNS, SASEGT. The CDR3 bases are TGTGCCAGCAGGGACAGGGGGCAGAATAATGAAAAACTGTTTTTT. This gives the protein CASRDRGQNNEKLFF.

J is TRBJ2-5 and V is TRBV6-5; D gene unclear. The J call may be incorrect, as the DNA end agrees better with TRBJ2-7. Germline CDR1 reads MNHEY; CDR2 reads SVGAGI. The CDR3 is 15 residues long. CDR3 in DNA: TGTGCCAGCAGCCAGTCTTCGCCTAGAGTTGGCGAGCAGTACTTC. It specifies CASSQSSPRVGEQYF.

This clone showed up many times. The V and J genes are TRBV11-3 and TRBJ2-1; 10 nucleotides line up with TRBD1. Germline assignment: CDR1 SGHNT and CDR2 YENEEA. The CDR3 totals 15 residues. V was clipped by 8 bases and J by 5 bases; unmatched bases: 9. CDR3 sequence: CASREWDRGNNEQFF. The CDR3 DNA follows: TGTGCCAGCCGCGAATGGGACAGGGGAAACAATGAGCAGTTCTTC.

This sequence joins TRBV18 and TRBJ2-2; weak D call: TRBD2 (5 bases). V gave up 0 bases and J gave up 1 base, with 12 bases separating them. The CDR3 extends over 17 amino acids. Looked up from germline, CDR1 is KGHSH and CDR2 is LQKENI. This chain's CDR3 is CASSPPLAKLNTGELFF. The DNA for the CDR3 is TGTGCCAGCTCACCACCCCTAGCTAAACTGAACACCGGGGAGCTGTTTTTT.

In regard to this clone: A read error may be the cause here, since a much bigger clone is one base away. V is TRBV18 and J is TRBJ1-2, with D unclear. CDR3 size: 14 residues. Germline V gene data show CDR1 as KGHSH and CDR2 as LQKENI. As DNA, the CDR3 is TGTACCAGTCACGGGCAGGAGCCTAACTATGGCTACACCTTC. As protein: CTSHGQEPNYGYTF.

The rearrangement joins TRBV6-1 to TRBJ1-3, with unresolved D. In germline, CDR1 is MNHNS, CDR2 SASEGT. Trimming stripped 2 bases from V and 3 bases from J, with 5 bases between. The CDR3 consists of 13 residues. In DNA, the CDR3 is TGTGCCAGCAGTGAAACAGTTGGAAACACCATATATTTT. The encoded protein is CASSETVGNTIYF.